This T cell receptor (beta chain) was captured by sequencing in a study of blood T cell repertoires in COVID-19. The cohort comprised adults aged roughly 18 to 95 years residing in about 25 US areas. Authors' data handling: The assay estimated nucleated cells by amplifying reference gene primers. Libraries were prepared by immunoSEQ multiplex PCR; TCRdb keeps only in-frame clonotypes and omits some of them. D and trimming were read from the DNA, whereas the V and J calls and clone size are those reported in that table. The sample shows 120,000 to 150,000 clones, 87% of them seen only once. V lost 2 bases to trimming and J lost 5 bases; unmatched junction nucleotides: 3. CDR1 and CDR2 from the germline V gene are SGHTA and FQGNSA. The CDR3 contains 15 residues.

This receptor was identified in a woman between 40 and 55 years old who had been exposed to COVID-19. This chain uses TRBV7-2 with TRBJ2-2, with 9 bases lining up with TRBD2. Sequenced input: PBMCs or T cells enriched from blood (not recorded which). This chain's CDR3 is CASSLLLAGTGELFF. CDR3 nucleotide sequence: TGTGCCAGCAGCTTATTACTAGCGGGTACCGGGGAGCTGTTTTTT.